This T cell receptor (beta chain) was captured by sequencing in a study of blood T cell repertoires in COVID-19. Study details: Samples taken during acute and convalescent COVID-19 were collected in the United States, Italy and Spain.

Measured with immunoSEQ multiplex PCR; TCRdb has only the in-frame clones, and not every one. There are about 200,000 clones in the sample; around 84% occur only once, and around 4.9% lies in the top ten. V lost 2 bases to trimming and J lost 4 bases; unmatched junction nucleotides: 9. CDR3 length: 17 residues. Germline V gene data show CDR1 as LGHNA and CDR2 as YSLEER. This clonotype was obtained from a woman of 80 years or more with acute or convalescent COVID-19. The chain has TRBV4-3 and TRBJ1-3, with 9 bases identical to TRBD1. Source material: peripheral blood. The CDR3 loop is CASSQSLGQGLGNTIYF. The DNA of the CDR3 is TGCGCCAGCAGCCAATCTCTCGGACAGGGGCTGGGAAACACCATATATTTT.